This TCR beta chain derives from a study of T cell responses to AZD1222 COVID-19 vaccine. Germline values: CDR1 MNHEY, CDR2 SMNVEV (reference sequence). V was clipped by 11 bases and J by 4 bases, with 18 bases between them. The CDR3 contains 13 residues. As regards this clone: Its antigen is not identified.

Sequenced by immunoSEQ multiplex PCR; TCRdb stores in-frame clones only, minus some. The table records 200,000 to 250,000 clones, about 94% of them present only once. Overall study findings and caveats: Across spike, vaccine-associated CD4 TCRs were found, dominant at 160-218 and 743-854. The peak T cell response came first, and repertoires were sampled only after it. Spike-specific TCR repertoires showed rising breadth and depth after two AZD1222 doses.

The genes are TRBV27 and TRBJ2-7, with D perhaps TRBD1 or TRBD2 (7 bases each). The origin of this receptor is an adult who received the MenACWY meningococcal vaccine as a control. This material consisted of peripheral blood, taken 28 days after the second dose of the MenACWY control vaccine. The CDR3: CAPGEGTEYEQYF. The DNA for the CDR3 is TGTGCCCCTGGGGAGGGGACAGAATACGAGCAGTACTTC.